This T cell receptor beta chain is drawn from a study of blood T cell repertoires in COVID-19. Study context: The United States, Italy and Spain were the sources of the acute and convalescent COVID-19 samples. From T cells, B-cell-depleted T cells, or PBMCs came the material, which was cDNA or gDNA.

This CDR3 comprises 14 residues. The J segment lost 6 bases and the V segment lost 5 bases, leaving 11 bases of the junction unmatched. Germline CDR1 GTSNPN, CDR2 SVGIG (reference sequence). Under the authors' procedure: Cell counts per sample came from amplifying reference gene primers. The protocol was immunoSEQ multiplex PCR, while the TCRdb copy is restricted to in-frame clones and leaves out a portion. V and J calls and clone size are given by that table; D and trimming were obtained from the DNA. This table has 45,000 to 65,000 clones, less than 90% appearing once. This rearrangement joins TRBV30 to TRBJ2-7; 9 bases fit TRBD1. Sequencing input: peripheral blood. The origin of this receptor is an elderly man in a cohort sampled during active COVID-19. The CDR3: CAWGGLGQGGEQYF. The CDR3, as DNA: TGTGCCTGGGGTGGTTTGGGACAGGGAGGCGAGCAGTACTTC.